The source of this T cell receptor beta chain is a study of T cell changes during pregnancy in multiple sclerosis. The table came from immunoSEQ multiplex PCR; TCRdb's copy has only in-frame clones and leaves some out. This sample carries tens of thousands of clones, just over 90% of them seen once, and the ten largest clones take over 1%. Trimming stripped 1 base from V and 7 bases from J, with 13 bases between. This CDR3 has 14 amino acids. Germline V lookup: CDR1 SEHNR, CDR2 FQNEAQ (reference sequence). The origin of this receptor is a female donor with multiple sclerosis, enrolled in a pregnancy study. The genes are TRBV7-9 and TRBJ1-2; D might be TRBD1 (6 bases). The material sequenced was peripheral blood, taken in the third trimester of pregnancy. CDR3 DNA: TGTGCCAGCAGCTTAGATACTGGGGGCCTTGGCTACACCTTC. Its translation is CASSLDTGGLGYTF.